The 29 T cell receptor beta chains listed next were all sequenced from one sample in a study of regulatory T cells in long-lasting Graves disease. Time point specified: newly diagnosed GD, antithyroid drugs for less than 3 months. PBMC-derived RNA was used for the TCR library. Assembly of TCR beta libraries relied on iRepertoire HTBI primers together with Arm-PCR of CDR3 regions. TCRdb redid the calling of the multiplex PCR reads with MiXCR, one entry per CDR3 protein. The sample includes hundreds of thousands of distinct CDR3 sequences, roughly a sixth of them seen just once. These records were also assigned to another study, of T cells in Graves' hyperthyroidism and ophthalmopathy.

Material: peripheral blood mononuclear cells (PBMCs), obtained at new diagnosis, from a patient treated with antithyroid drugs. The source of these receptors is a man between 40 and 49 years old with Graves disease.

With respect to this clonotype: Only one base separates this from a far larger clonotype, so it likely reflects a read error. The CDR3 end shows no conserved phenylalanine or tryptophan, and so a read error is likely. V and J are TRBV7-9 and TRBJ2-5; D possibly corresponds to TRBD1 (7 bases). The CDR3 runs to 14 residues. Germline CDR1 and CDR2: SEHNR and FQNEAQ (reference sequence). V shed 5 bases and J shed 4 bases, with 14 bases lying between them. The CDR3 reads CASSRQGGAETQYS. As DNA, the CDR3 is TGTGCCAGCAGCAGACAGGGAGGAGCAGAGACCCAGTACTCC.

At least ten counts were recorded for this clonotype. The J gene is TRBJ2-3, the V gene TRBV2; 8 bases match TRBD2. Losses at the gene ends were 9 bases for V and 4 bases for J; bases not matched to a gene: 9. Germline V CDR1 and CDR2: SNHLY, FYNNEI. This CDR3 spans 14 amino acids. For the CDR3, the DNA is TGTGCCAGGCCCGGGACTAGTAGGCCAGATACGCAGTATTTT. As protein: CARPGTSRPDTQYF.

This clonotype has a count of ten or more. The rearrangement joins TRBV5-4 to TRBJ2-7; TRBD1 or TRBD2 may be the D gene (6 bases each). The CDR3 runs to 15 residues. Trimming cost V 0 bases and J 3 bases, with 13 bases left between them. From germline, CDR1 is SGHNT and CDR2 YYREEE (reference sequence). In DNA, the CDR3 is TGTGCCAGCAGCTTGGGGGGGCGGGGCGTCTACGAGCAGTACTTC. Protein: CASSLGGRGVYEQYF.

The gene calls are TRBV9 and TRBJ1-4, with D possibly TRBD1 on 6 matching bases. Germline CDR1 is SGDLS and CDR2 is YYNGEE. The ends were cut back, 4 bases at V and 5 bases at J, with 18 bases in the middle. The CDR3 length is 16 residues. The DNA for the CDR3 is TGTGCCAGCAGCTCCTACTTTGGACAGCCCAATGAAAAACTGTTTTTT. It specifies CASSSYFGQPNEKLFF.

Comments on this clonotype: A read error may explain this, as a much larger clone is one base away. J is TRBJ1-2 and V is TRBV18; TRBD1 aligns across 8 bases. This CDR3 contains 14 residues. CDR1 and CDR2 (germline): KGHSH, LQKENI. CDR3 coding DNA: TGTGCCATCTCACCCCTGACAGGGGTCTATGGCTACACCTTC. Its translation: CAISPLTGVYGYTF. The complete variable domain, with remaining parts taken from reference TRBV18 and TRBJ1-2, reads NAGVMQNPRHLVRRRGQEARLRCSPMKGHSHVYWYRQLPEEGLKFMVYLQKENIIDESGMPKERFSAEFPKEGPSILRIQQVVRGDSAAYFCAISPLTGVYGYTFGSGTRLTVV.

This clonotype was picked up a small number of times. This chain links TRBV7-2 with TRBJ2-1; 9 nucleotides line up with TRBD2. Germline V CDR1 and CDR2: SGHTA, FQGNSA. Losses at the gene ends were 8 bases for V and 0 bases for J; bases not matched to a gene: 8. The CDR3 has 16 amino acids. The CDR3 DNA is TGTGCCAGCTGTGTAAGCGGGGGGCTCTCCTACAATGAGCAGTTCTTC. This translates into CASCVSGGLSYNEQFF.

This clonotype came up many times. The chain employs TRBV27 and TRBJ2-5, with no clear D. The V end was cut by 4 bases, the J end by 5 bases, with 11 bases between. The V gene's germline CDR1 is MNHEY and CDR2 SMNVEV (reference sequence). The CDR3 length is 13 residues. Here the CDR3 reads CASSYRFGETQYF. CDR3 DNA: TGTGCCAGCAGTTACCGGTTTGGGGAGACCCAGTACTTC.

This clonotype was detected many times. This rearrangement joins TRBV28 to TRBJ2-5; D possibly corresponds to TRBD2 (5 bases). Trimming removed 5 bases at V and 1 base at J, with 14 bases between. The V gene's germline CDR1 is MDHEN and CDR2 SYDVKM. CDR3 length equals 15 residues. This CDR3 reads CASSPLGSTQETQYF. CDR3 in DNA: TGTGCCAGCAGTCCGCTAGGGAGTACCCAAGAGACCCAGTACTTC. Drawing the rest from reference TRBV28 and TRBJ2-5, the complete variable domain is DVKVTQSSRYLVKRTGEKVFLECVQDMDHENMFWYRQDPGLGLRLIYFSYDVKMKEKGDIPEGYSVSREKKERFSLILESASTNQTSMYLCASSPLGSTQETQYFGPGTRLLVL.

The rearrangement links TRBV4-1 to TRBJ1-3, with D unresolved. This CDR3 contains 13 residues. Trimming removed 1 base from V and 8 bases from J, with 9 bases in between. The germline gives CDR1 MGHRA, CDR2 YSYEKL. The CDR3 loop reads CASSQVVLDTIYF. CDR3 DNA sequence: TGCGCCAGCAGCCAAGTTGTCCTGGACACCATATATTTT.

The table lists this clonotype with a few counts. V gene TRBV4-3 combines with J gene TRBJ2-3; D is ambiguous. The CDR3 sequence is 15 residues long. The germline gives CDR1 LGHNA, CDR2 YSLEER. V gave up 1 base and J gave up 4 bases, with 12 bases separating them. CDR3 sequence reads: CASSQGMQVPDTQYF. The CDR3 nucleotides read TGCGCCAGCAGCCAAGGGATGCAGGTTCCAGATACGCAGTATTTT.

The count of this clonotype is one. The gene calls are TRBV19 and TRBJ1-5; 9 bases fit TRBD1. The length of the CDR3 is 15 residues. With V trimmed by 7 bases and J by 6 bases, 10 bases remained unmatched. CDR1 is LNHDA and CDR2 is SQIVND in the germline V gene (reference sequence). CDR3 loop: CASIMRGQGRQPQHF. In nucleotides, the CDR3 is TGTGCCAGTATAATGAGGGGACAGGGACGTCAGCCCCAGCATTTT.

In this sample, this clonotype turned up many times. The rearrangement uses TRBV5-5 and TRBJ2-7; a possible D gene is TRBD1 (5 bases). In germline, CDR1 is SGHKS, CDR2 YYEKEE (reference sequence). The CDR3 totals 14 residues. V lost 2 bases, J lost 0 bases, and 9 bases lay in between. The CDR3 here is CASSFGHTSYEQYF. The CDR3 DNA reads TGTGCCAGCAGCTTTGGACATACCTCCTACGAGCAGTACTTC.

As concerns this clonotype: A read error may account for a junction end that differs from germline. The V call is TRBV15, the J call TRBJ2-3, with D unresolved. This CDR3 is built from 15 residues. Germline assignment: CDR1 LNHNV and CDR2 YYDKDF (reference sequence). In DNA form, the CDR3 reads TGTGCCACCAGCAGGGAAGGCTCCCTCACAGATACGCAGTACTTT. As protein: CATSREGSLTDTQYF.

This clonotype was recorded many times. The chain recombines TRBV11-2 with TRBJ2-1; 9 bases match TRBD1. The J segment lost 9 bases and the V segment lost 4 bases, leaving 4 bases of the junction unmatched. The CDR3 length is 13 residues. Germline V gives CDR1 SGHAT, CDR2 FQNNGV. The CDR3 loop reads CASSSTGGGEQFF. For the CDR3, the DNA is TGTGCCAGCAGCTCAACAGGGGGCGGTGAGCAGTTCTTC.

The V and J genes are TRBV5-6 and TRBJ2-2; D possibly corresponds to TRBD1 (5 bases). The CDR3 is 15 residues long. Germline V gene data show CDR1 as SGHDT and CDR2 as YYEEEE. V was pared by 2 bases and J by 3 bases, with 11 bases between. The CDR3 DNA sequence: TGTGCCAGCAGCTTTGTGGCAGGGTACACCGGGGAGCTGTTTTTT. Residues: CASSFVAGYTGELFF. The entire variable domain, with the rest obtained from reference TRBV5-6 and TRBJ2-2, is as follows: DAGVTQSPTHLIKTRGQQVTLRCSPKSGHDTVSWYQQALGQGPQFIFQYYEEEERQRGNFPDRFSGHQFPNYSSELNVNALLLGDSALYLCASSFVAGYTGELFFGEGSRLTVL.

This clonotype was counted many times. The CDR3 coding sequence is TGCAGCGTTGACGGAGGGGATTGGAACACCGGGGAGCTGTTTTTT. Amino acid sequence: CSVDGGDWNTGELFF. This chain links TRBV29-1 with TRBJ2-2; maybe TRBD2 (6 bases). The CDR3 has 15 amino acids. In germline, CDR1 is SQVTM, CDR2 ANQGSEA. V lost 3 bases and J 1 base, leaving 12 bases between the germline ends.

This chain uses TRBV6-1 with TRBJ2-3; D unclear. CDR1 is MNHNS, CDR2 SASEGT, per germline. V lost 4 bases, J lost 1 base, and 6 bases lay in between. CDR3 length: 13 amino acids. This chain's CDR3 is CASSATGTDTQYF. As DNA, the CDR3 is TGTGCCAGCAGTGCGACGGGCACAGATACGCAGTATTTT.

This clonotype was counted only a few times. V and J are TRBV9 and TRBJ2-7; D perhaps matches TRBD2 (5 bases). CDR1 is SGDLS and CDR2 is YYNGEE in the germline V gene. This CDR3 spans 14 amino acids. Trimming shortened V by 4 bases and J by 3 bases, and 14 bases separated the two germline ends. The CDR3, as DNA: TGTGCCAGCAGCCCGGACTTGGGGAACTACGAGCAGTACTTC. Amino acid sequence: CASSPDLGNYEQYF.

This clonotype came up many times. CDR3 in amino acids: CASRNTVYNEQFF. The CDR3 DNA follows: TGTGCCAGCAGGAACACAGTCTACAATGAGCAGTTCTTC. The chain combines TRBV6-1 with TRBJ2-1; D remains unclear. The V end was cut by 6 bases, the J end by 3 bases, with 9 bases between. This CDR3 contains 13 residues. The V gene's germline CDR1 is MNHNS and CDR2 SASEGT.

The table lists this clonotype with many counts. Here the CDR3 reads CASSLAGGQGNEQYF. The DNA of the CDR3 is TGCGCCAGCAGCTTGGCAGGGGGACAGGGAAACGAGCAGTACTTC. The chain has TRBV5-1 and TRBJ2-7; TRBD1 matches 9 bases. Trimming took 0 bases from V and 5 from J; bases not matched to a gene: 6. CDR1 SGHRS and CDR2 YFSETQ come from the germline V gene. The CDR3 totals 15 residues.

This CDR3 is CASSEPWRHYEQYF. CDR3 DNA: TGTGCCAGCAGTGAACCGTGGAGACACTACGAGCAGTACTTC. The chain couples TRBV6-1 to TRBJ2-7; D gene ambiguous. Germline CDR1 MNHNS, CDR2 SASEGT. The CDR3 extends over 14 amino acids. V gave up 2 bases and J gave up 3 bases, with 11 bases separating them.

There are a few counts of this clonotype. The rearrangement joins TRBV6-1 to TRBJ2-7, with no clear D. The V gene's germline CDR1 is MNHNS and CDR2 SASEGT. CDR3 length: 13 amino acids. Trimming pared 7 bases from V and 1 base from J, leaving 11 bases between. CDR3 protein: CASNTRRSYEQYF. DNA of the CDR3: TGTGCCAGCAACACCCGCAGGTCCTACGAGCAGTACTTC.

The chain combines TRBV20-1 with TRBJ2-3; TRBD1 is a possible D gene (6 bases). The germline V gene has CDR1 DFQATT and CDR2 SNEGSKA (reference sequence). Trimming cost V 6 bases and J 0 bases, with 13 bases left between them. The CDR3 runs 14 residues. The CDR3 region has the DNA TGCAGTGCACCTCGACAGGAGAGCACAGATACGCAGTATTTT. This gives the protein CSAPRQESTDTQYF.

This clonotype was counted many times. The chain recombines TRBV12-3 or TRBV12-4 with TRBJ2-1; either TRBD1 or TRBD2 may fit D (5 bases each). The CDR3 covers 14 residues. Trimming cost V 3 bases and J 6 bases, with 12 bases left between them. CDR3 sequence: CASSFGTPSNEQFF. The CDR3, as DNA: TGTGCCAGCAGTTTTGGGACCCCCAGCAATGAGCAGTTCTTC.

This clonotype occurred many times. The chain uses TRBV28 and TRBJ1-2; D gene ambiguous. V lost 3 bases and J 3 bases, leaving 11 bases between the germline ends. CDR3 size: 14 residues. CDR1 is MDHEN and CDR2 is SYDVKM in the germline V gene. CDR3 nucleotide sequence: TGTGCCAGCAGTTTGCAGATCGCGGACTATGGCTACACCTTC. It specifies CASSLQIADYGYTF.

The chain combines TRBV28 with TRBJ2-7; weak D call: TRBD1 (6 bases). The V end lost 7 bases, the J end lost 2 bases, and 15 bases lay between the germline ends. This CDR3 comprises 14 residues. CDR1 MDHEN and CDR2 SYDVKM come from the germline V gene. As DNA, the CDR3 is TGTGCCAGCACCCCCGGGACACATGCCTACGAGCAGTACTTC. Protein: CASTPGTHAYEQYF.

This clonotype was detected many times. The J gene is TRBJ2-5, the V gene TRBV2; D is unresolved. V gave up 4 bases and J gave up 2 bases, with 8 bases separating them. Germline values: CDR1 SNHLY, CDR2 FYNNEI. The CDR3 is 13 residues long. The CDR3 nucleotides are TGTGCCAGCAGTGCCGACCAGCAAGAGACCCAGTACTTC. Translating gives CASSADQQETQYF.

This clonotype showed up many times. The rearrangement uses TRBV6-5 and TRBJ1-5; possible D gene TRBD1, 5 bases. The V and J ends lost 4 bases and 4 bases respectively, with 11 bases between them. Germline V CDR1 and CDR2: MNHEY, SVGAGI. The CDR3 covers 14 residues. The CDR3 is CASSLQTANQPQHF. CDR3 coding DNA: TGTGCCAGCAGTTTACAGACAGCAAATCAGCCCCAGCATTTT.

The rearrangement links TRBV5-4 to TRBJ2-3; D call uncertain. V lost 4 bases and J 5 bases, leaving 14 bases between the germline ends. The CDR3 length is 14 residues. CDR1 and CDR2 (germline): SGHNT, YYREEE (reference sequence). CDR3 coding DNA: TGTGCCAGCAGCCCCCAAGCCGGGCGAGATACGCAGTATTTT. Translation gives CASSPQAGRDTQYF.